These T cell receptor beta chains were read from a single sample in a study of blood T cell repertoires in COVID-19. Measured with immunoSEQ multiplex PCR; TCRdb has only the in-frame clones, and not every one. Among about 100,000 clones listed, approximately 80% were seen once. What was sequenced was peripheral blood. These receptors all stem from a man aged 45 to 65 with active or convalescent COVID-19. Each CDR3 is given with its conserved first and last residue. Each record gives: V gene, D gene, clone size, J gene, CDR3 DNA, CDR3 protein. A D gene is named only where the DNA matches it firmly. The size field is filled for only some rows; it gives once, few, many or a size class.

v_call: TRBV27
d_call: -
clone_size: -
j_call: TRBJ1-2
cdr3_nt: TGTGCCACCCAGGGTCAGGGTTTAGGAGGCTACACCTTC
cdr3_aa: CATQGQGLGGYTF

v_call: TRBV19
d_call: TRBD1
clone_size: -
j_call: TRBJ1-2
cdr3_nt: TGTGCCAGTAAGGACAGGGCCGCAGAAATTTATGGCTACACCTTC
cdr3_aa: CASKDRAAEIYGYTF

v_call: TRBV5-8
d_call: -
clone_size: once
j_call: TRBJ1-2
cdr3_nt: TGTGCCAGCAGCTTGATGAATCGGGGAGGGCGAGGCTACACCTTC
cdr3_aa: CASSLMNRGGRGYTF

v_call: TRBV6-5
d_call: -
clone_size: -
j_call: TRBJ1-5
cdr3_nt: TGTGCCAGCAGCCTTGACTCGGGGGGAGGACAGCCCCAGCATTTT
cdr3_aa: CASSLDSGGGQPQHF

v_call: TRBV2
d_call: -
clone_size: -
j_call: TRBJ1-2
cdr3_nt: TGTGCCAGCAGACTCGCGGGGGGAGACTATGGCTACACCTTC
cdr3_aa: CASRLAGGDYGYTF

v_call: TRBV5-1
d_call: -
clone_size: -
j_call: TRBJ1-1
cdr3_nt: TGCGCCAGCAGCTTAAATCTCAACACTGAAGCTTTCTTT
cdr3_aa: CASSLNLNTEAFF

v_call: TRBV5-8
d_call: -
clone_size: -
j_call: TRBJ1-1
cdr3_nt: TGTGCCAGCAGCCGGCTCCAGGGTGGGACTGAAGCTTTCTTT
cdr3_aa: CASSRLQGGTEAFF

v_call: TRBV6-5
d_call: TRBD2
clone_size: -
j_call: TRBJ2-5
cdr3_nt: TGTGCCAGCCGAGCGGGAGGATCAGAGACCCAGTACTTC
cdr3_aa: CASRAGGSETQYF

v_call: TRBV24-1
d_call: TRBD1
clone_size: -
j_call: TRBJ2-7
cdr3_nt: TGTGCCACCAGTGATTCATCAGGGGGCTGGTACGAGCAGTACTTC
cdr3_aa: CATSDSSGGWYEQYF

v_call: TRBV5-1
d_call: TRBD2
clone_size: -
j_call: TRBJ2-3
cdr3_nt: TGCGCCAGCAGCCGTAGCGGGAGTGCGGGGGATACGCAGTATTTT
cdr3_aa: CASSRSGSAGDTQYF

v_call: TRBV19
d_call: -
clone_size: -
j_call: TRBJ2-3
cdr3_nt: TGTGCCAGTAGACCAGACACTAGCACAGATACGCAGTATTTT
cdr3_aa: CASRPDTSTDTQYF

v_call: TRBV6-5
d_call: -
clone_size: few
j_call: TRBJ2-1
cdr3_nt: TGTGCCAGCCGACTTGGGCCGCGGGTCAGTGAGCAGTTCTTC
cdr3_aa: CASRLGPRVSEQFF

v_call: TRBV7-2
d_call: TRBD1
clone_size: -
j_call: TRBJ2-7
cdr3_nt: TGTGCCAGCAGCACCCGGGGACAGGGAGGCTACGAGCAGTACTTC
cdr3_aa: CASSTRGQGGYEQYF

v_call: TRBV5-1
d_call: -
clone_size: once
j_call: TRBJ1-4
cdr3_nt: TGCGCCAGCAGCTTCCAGGAAAAACTGTTTTTT
cdr3_aa: CASSFQEKLFF

v_call: TRBV24-1
d_call: -
clone_size: many
j_call: TRBJ2-6
cdr3_nt: TGTGCCACCAGTGATAAGGACAGCATCTCTGGGGCCAACGTCCTGACTTTC
cdr3_aa: CATSDKDSISGANVLTF

v_call: TRBV5-1
d_call: TRBD1
clone_size: -
j_call: TRBJ1-1
cdr3_nt: TGCGCCAGCAGCTGGGGGGACAGGGACGGCACTGAAGCTTTCTTT
cdr3_aa: CASSWGDRDGTEAFF

v_call: TRBV5-4
d_call: -
clone_size: -
j_call: TRBJ2-1
cdr3_nt: TGTGCCAGCAGCTCGGGACTTAGCTCCTACAATGAGCAGTTCTTC
cdr3_aa: CASSSGLSSYNEQFF

v_call: TRBV5-1
d_call: TRBD2
clone_size: -
j_call: TRBJ2-7
cdr3_nt: TGCGCCAGCAGCCCCCCAACTAGCGGAAAGATCGAGCAGTACTTC
cdr3_aa: CASSPPTSGKIEQYF

v_call: TRBV5-6
d_call: TRBD1
clone_size: once
j_call: TRBJ1-2
cdr3_nt: TGTGCCAGCAGTCCGGACAGGGTAGGCGGCTACACCTTC
cdr3_aa: CASSPDRVGGYTF

v_call: TRBV29-1
d_call: TRBD1
clone_size: -
j_call: TRBJ2-7
cdr3_nt: TGCAGTCTCTCGGGACAGGGGGCTTTCGAGCAGTACTTC
cdr3_aa: CSLSGQGAFEQYF

v_call: TRBV5-1
d_call: -
clone_size: -
j_call: TRBJ2-6
cdr3_nt: TGCGCCAGCAGCTTGGCGGGGACTGGGGCCAACGTCCTGACTTTC
cdr3_aa: CASSLAGTGANVLTF

v_call: TRBV20-1
d_call: -
clone_size: once
j_call: TRBJ1-6
cdr3_nt: TGCAGTGCTAGTGGAACAGGGAGTCGGTCACCCCTCCACTTT
cdr3_aa: CSASGTGSRSPLHF

v_call: TRBV24-1
d_call: TRBD1
clone_size: -
j_call: TRBJ2-5
cdr3_nt: TGTGCCACCAGTGATGGATCGGACAGGGGAGGCGAGACCCAGTACTTC
cdr3_aa: CATSDGSDRGGETQYF

v_call: TRBV5-6
d_call: -
clone_size: -
j_call: TRBJ2-7
cdr3_nt: TGTGCCAGCAGCGTACACTCACAGGACTACGAGCAGTACTTC
cdr3_aa: CASSVHSQDYEQYF

v_call: TRBV21-1
d_call: -
clone_size: -
j_call: TRBJ2-1
cdr3_nt: TGTGCCAGCAGCAAAAACGAGACAGGGTCTAAGTTCAATGAGCAGTTCTTC
cdr3_aa: CASSKNETGSKFNEQFF

v_call: TRBV3-1/TRBV3-2
d_call: TRBD1
clone_size: -
j_call: TRBJ1-4
cdr3_nt: TGTGCCAGCAGCCAAGCGACAGGGGTGTGGGAAAAACTGTTTTTT
cdr3_aa: CASSQATGVWEKLFF

v_call: TRBV19
d_call: TRBD1
clone_size: -
j_call: TRBJ1-2
cdr3_nt: TGTGCCAGTAGTCTAACCGGGACAGGGATCAATGGCTACACCTTC
cdr3_aa: CASSLTGTGINGYTF

v_call: TRBV24-1
d_call: TRBD2
clone_size: -
j_call: TRBJ2-1
cdr3_nt: TGTGCCACCAGTGATTTGTCGGCTAGCGGGAGACGGGAGCAGTTCTTC
cdr3_aa: CATSDLSASGRREQFF

v_call: TRBV5-1
d_call: TRBD2
clone_size: few
j_call: TRBJ2-1
cdr3_nt: TGCGCCAGCAGGGCTAGCGGAGGTACAGAGCAGTTCTTC
cdr3_aa: CASRASGGTEQFF

v_call: TRBV18
d_call: -
clone_size: -
j_call: TRBJ2-5
cdr3_nt: TGTGCCAGCTCACCACCCCAGGGCCCAGAGACCCAGTACTTC
cdr3_aa: CASSPPQGPETQYF

v_call: TRBV30
d_call: -
clone_size: -
j_call: TRBJ1-5
cdr3_nt: TGTGCCTGGAGTGTAGGGGTTTATCAGCCCCAGCATTTT
cdr3_aa: CAWSVGVYQPQHF

v_call: TRBV19
d_call: TRBD2
clone_size: once
j_call: TRBJ2-2
cdr3_nt: TGTGCCACCAGAGCGGGAGGGCGTAAGCTGTTTTTT
cdr3_aa: CATRAGGRKLFF

v_call: TRBV7-2
d_call: -
clone_size: -
j_call: TRBJ1-1
cdr3_nt: TGTGCCAGCAGCTTAGGAGGGATTACAGAAGCTTTCTTT
cdr3_aa: CASSLGGITEAFF

v_call: TRBV20-1
d_call: -
clone_size: once
j_call: TRBJ2-5
cdr3_nt: TGCAGTGCTAGTGTCGGGAGCCAAGAGACCCAGTACTTC
cdr3_aa: CSASVGSQETQYF

v_call: TRBV19
d_call: TRBD1
clone_size: -
j_call: TRBJ1-5
cdr3_nt: TGTGCCAGTAGTACCTCAAGGACAGGGGTTGGACAGCCCCAGCATTTT
cdr3_aa: CASSTSRTGVGQPQHF

v_call: TRBV11-3
d_call: -
clone_size: -
j_call: TRBJ2-3
cdr3_nt: TGTGCCAGCAGCTCAGGCGGGCACGATGGAAATACGCAGTATTTT
cdr3_aa: CASSSGGHDGNTQYF

v_call: TRBV6-5
d_call: TRBD1
clone_size: once
j_call: TRBJ2-7
cdr3_nt: TGTGCCAGCAGCCCCACAGGGGAATCCTACGAGCAGTACTTC
cdr3_aa: CASSPTGESYEQYF

v_call: TRBV30
d_call: -
clone_size: -
j_call: TRBJ2-3
cdr3_nt: TGTGCCCGCGATAGAGATTTCACAGATACGCAGTATTTT
cdr3_aa: CARDRDFTDTQYF

v_call: TRBV14
d_call: TRBD2
clone_size: -
j_call: TRBJ2-2
cdr3_nt: TGTGCCAGCAGTCTTTCTAGCGGGAGAGGCACCGGGGAGCTGTTTTTT
cdr3_aa: CASSLSSGRGTGELFF

v_call: TRBV5-1
d_call: -
clone_size: -
j_call: TRBJ2-5
cdr3_nt: TGCGCCAGCAGCATCACAGGAGAAGAGACCCAGTACTTC
cdr3_aa: CASSITGEETQYF

v_call: TRBV7-8
d_call: -
clone_size: -
j_call: TRBJ1-1
cdr3_nt: TGTGCCAGCAGCTTAGGGACGGGGAGGAACACTGAAGCTTTCTTT
cdr3_aa: CASSLGTGRNTEAFF

v_call: TRBV18
d_call: -
clone_size: -
j_call: TRBJ2-2
cdr3_nt: TGTGCCAGCTCACCAATTTATAGTCCAGGGCGCGTCGGGGAGCTGTTTTTT
cdr3_aa: CASSPIYSPGRVGELFF

v_call: TRBV28
d_call: TRBD1
clone_size: -
j_call: TRBJ2-7
cdr3_nt: TGTGCCAGCAGTTTACCAGTGGGGACAGGGAGAGGCTACGAGCAGTACTTC
cdr3_aa: CASSLPVGTGRGYEQYF

v_call: TRBV19
d_call: TRBD1
clone_size: -
j_call: TRBJ1-5
cdr3_nt: TGTGCCAGTAGTGTGGACAGGGGGCGATCCGGGACCCATCAGCCCCAGCATTTT
cdr3_aa: CASSVDRGRSGTHQPQHF

v_call: TRBV10-3
d_call: TRBD1
clone_size: -
j_call: TRBJ2-7
cdr3_nt: TGTGCCATCAGAGGAGGACAGGACTACGAGCAGTACTTC
cdr3_aa: CAIRGGQDYEQYF

v_call: TRBV4-1
d_call: TRBD1
clone_size: -
j_call: TRBJ2-4
cdr3_nt: TGCGCCAGCAGCCAATGGGACAGGGGGTTCGGTGGGGGCAAAAACATTCAGTACTTC
cdr3_aa: CASSQWDRGFGGGKNIQYF

v_call: TRBV6-5
d_call: TRBD2
clone_size: -
j_call: TRBJ2-2
cdr3_nt: TGTGCCAGCCGGGAGGAAACCGCCGGGGAGCTGTTTTTT
cdr3_aa: CASREETAGELFF

v_call: TRBV19
d_call: -
clone_size: -
j_call: TRBJ2-7
cdr3_nt: TGTGCCAGTAGCAGACAGATTCCTCCCTACGAGCAGTACTTC
cdr3_aa: CASSRQIPPYEQYF

v_call: TRBV18
d_call: -
clone_size: -
j_call: TRBJ2-3
cdr3_nt: TGTGCCAGCTCACAGGAGTACACAGATACGCAGTATTTT
cdr3_aa: CASSQEYTDTQYF

v_call: TRBV5-1
d_call: -
clone_size: -
j_call: TRBJ2-2
cdr3_nt: TGCGCCAGCACGGGTAGCCCGGCGAGGTCCACCGGGGAGCTGTTTTTT
cdr3_aa: CASTGSPARSTGELFF

v_call: TRBV5-8
d_call: -
clone_size: -
j_call: TRBJ2-7
cdr3_nt: TGTGCCAGCAGCTTGGACGGGATTGCATACGAGCAGTACTTC
cdr3_aa: CASSLDGIAYEQYF

v_call: TRBV18
d_call: TRBD2
clone_size: -
j_call: TRBJ2-2
cdr3_nt: TGTGCCAGCTCATCGGAACTAGCGGGAAACACCGGGGAGCTGTTTTTT
cdr3_aa: CASSSELAGNTGELFF

v_call: TRBV21-1
d_call: -
clone_size: -
j_call: TRBJ1-5
cdr3_nt: TGTGCCAGCCCCTGGGTTCAGGGGGAGAGCAATCAGCCCCAGCATTTT
cdr3_aa: CASPWVQGESNQPQHF

v_call: TRBV7-6
d_call: TRBD2
clone_size: few
j_call: TRBJ2-7
cdr3_nt: TGTGCCAGCAGCTTAGGGACTAGCGGATATTACGAGCAGTACTTC
cdr3_aa: CASSLGTSGYYEQYF